Detailed here is one T cell receptor (beta chain). These data belong to a study of blood T cell repertoires in COVID-19. Study at large: From the United States, Italy and Spain came samples of acute and convalescent COVID-19. In each case, the material was cDNA or gDNA derived from T cells, B-cell-depleted T cells, or PBMCs.

Authors' processing steps: Cell counts per sample came from amplifying reference gene primers. Here immunoSEQ multiplex PCR was the method, and the copy in TCRdb shows in-frame clones only, minus some. V and J calls and clone size are as listed in that table; D and trimming were resolved from the DNA. The data hold over 35,000 clones, with roughly 83% observed a single time. Sequenced: peripheral blood. The TCR comes from a human donor with acute or convalescent COVID-19. The donor label of this sample is uncertain.

The CDR3 sequence: CASSAHSRTEAFF. In DNA, the CDR3 is TGTGCCAGCAGCGCCCACAGCCGCACTGAAGCTTTCTTT. This chain uses TRBV7-3 with TRBJ1-1; D remains ambiguous. Germline CDR1 SGHTA, CDR2 FQGTGA. V dropped 5 bases and J dropped 4 bases, with 11 bases sitting between them. The CDR3 is made up of 13 amino acids.